A single sample gave rise to the 28 T cell receptor beta chains below, sequenced in a study of blood T cell repertoires in COVID-19. Measured with immunoSEQ multiplex PCR; TCRdb has only the in-frame clones, and not every one. Of a few hundred thousand clones in the sample, 87% were seen once. Material: PBMCs or T cells enriched from blood (not recorded which). Receptor source: a man aged 18 to 29 with acute COVID-19.

The chain employs TRBV6-5 and TRBJ2-1; the match to TRBD2 covers 8 bases. J gave up 3 bases and V 7 bases, and 5 bases lay outside the gene matches. This CDR3 comprises 14 residues. Germline-derived CDR1 and CDR2 are MNHEY and SVGAGI. The CDR3 protein is CASKKREIYNEQFF. CDR3 bases: TGTGCCAGCAAAAAGCGGGAGATCTACAATGAGCAGTTCTTC.

This chain joins TRBV15 and TRBJ1-5; 10 bases match TRBD1. Germline V gene lookup returns CDR1 LNHNV and CDR2 YYDKDF (reference sequence). V lost 0 bases to trimming and J lost 9 bases; unmatched junction nucleotides: 8. The CDR3 covers 16 residues. CDR3 DNA sequence: TGTGCCACCAGCAGAGATCGCAGACAGGGGGCGGTGCCCCAGCATTTT. Translating gives CATSRDRRQGAVPQHF.

The genes are TRBV20-1 and TRBJ2-7; TRBD2 matches at 10 bases. The CDR3 runs to 17 residues. Germline CDR1 DFQATT, CDR2 SNEGSKA (reference sequence). Trimming at V came to 3 bases and at J to 1 base, leaving 12 bases not matched to a gene. CDR3 sequence: CSASSMASGRFSYEQYF. The CDR3 DNA reads TGCAGTGCTAGTTCGATGGCTAGCGGGAGATTTTCCTACGAGCAGTACTTC.

In its sample, this clone was seen a few times. This CDR3 is CASSQKLPGQGFYSGNTIYF. The DNA for the CDR3 is TGTGCCAGCAGCCAAAAACTCCCGGGACAGGGGTTTTACTCTGGAAACACCATATATTTT. The chain joins TRBV14 to TRBJ1-3; TRBD1 matches 10 bases. Per the germline V gene, CDR1 is SGHDN and CDR2 is FVKESK. The junction had 13 bases not matched to a gene; V was cut back by 2 bases and J by 0 bases. This CDR3 has 20 amino acids. Full variable domain (outside the CDR3, taken from reference TRBV14 and TRBJ1-3): EAGVTQFPSHSVIEKGQTVTLRCDPISGHDNLYWYRRVMGKEIKFLLHFVKESKQDESGMPNNRFLAERTGGTYSTLKVQPAELEDSGVYFCASSQKLPGQGFYSGNTIYFGEGSWLTVV.

The J gene is TRBJ2-5, the V gene TRBV10-3; D is uncertain. The CDR3 has 11 amino acids. Trimming pared 5 bases from V and 2 bases from J, leaving 3 bases between. In germline, CDR1 is ENHRY, CDR2 SYGVKD. CDR3 DNA: TGTGCCATCAGTCAACAAGAGACCCAGTACTTC. This translates into CAISQQETQYF.

J is TRBJ2-2 and V is TRBV4-1; 7 bases map to TRBD2. V lost 4 bases and J lost 0; bases outside the gene matches: 11. In germline, CDR1 is MGHRA, CDR2 YSYEKL. This CDR3 is 18 amino acids long. The CDR3 sequence: CASSPAFPSGSNTGELFF. The CDR3 DNA follows: TGCGCCAGCAGCCCCGCGTTTCCTAGCGGATCGAACACCGGGGAGCTGTTTTTT.

The V call is TRBV12-3 or TRBV12-4, the J call TRBJ2-7; tentative D call: TRBD1 (6 bases). The CDR3 contains 11 residues. Trimming took 11 bases from V and 3 from J, leaving 11 bases between them. As DNA, the CDR3 is TGTGCCCCTGGACAGCTCTACGAGCAGTACTTC. Amino acid sequence: CAPGQLYEQYF.

V and J are TRBV30 and TRBJ2-7; the D gene is possibly TRBD2 (5 bases). This CDR3 contains 13 residues. Germline values: CDR1 GTSNPN, CDR2 SVGIG (reference sequence). V lost 3 bases and J lost 3, with 12 bases in between. CDR3 DNA sequence: TGTGCCTGGAGCCCCGGACTCAGCTACGAGCAGTACTTC. Translating it yields CAWSPGLSYEQYF.

This clone was seen a single time. The CDR3 is CAAASWTHNSPLHF. CDR3 in DNA: TGTGCCGCAGCGTCCTGGACACATAATTCACCCCTCCACTTT. The chain joins TRBV6-6 to TRBJ1-6; possibly TRBD1 for D (5 bases). The ends were cut back, 11 bases at V and 5 bases at J, with 16 bases in the middle. Looked up from germline, CDR1 is MNHNY and CDR2 is SVGAGI (reference sequence). The CDR3 is made up of 14 amino acids.

This chain uses TRBV5-1 with TRBJ2-2; TRBD2 agrees at 11 bases. Germline loops: CDR1 SGHRS, CDR2 YFSETQ. Losses at the gene ends were 1 base for V and 5 bases for J; bases not matched to a gene: 7. The length of the CDR3 is 17 residues. The CDR3 protein is CASSLLAGGKRTGELFF. The CDR3 nucleotides read TGCGCCAGCAGCTTGTTAGCGGGAGGGAAGAGGACCGGGGAGCTGTTTTTT.

The chain joins TRBV27 to TRBJ2-1, with D perhaps matching TRBD1 (6 bases). The germline V gene has CDR1 MNHEY and CDR2 SMNVEV (reference sequence). The ends were cut back, 6 bases at V and 3 bases at J, with 9 bases in the middle. This CDR3 spans 13 amino acids. The CDR3 DNA reads as TGTGCCAGCAGCGCGGACAGCTACAATGAGCAGTTCTTC. Its protein is CASSADSYNEQFF.

CDR3 in DNA: TGCGCCAGCAGTGAGGGCGCGGGAACCCCGAATGAGCAGTTCTTC. This encodes CASSEGAGTPNEQFF. The chain recombines TRBV10-1 with TRBJ2-1; tentatively, D is TRBD2 (6 bases). The V gene lost 2 bases and the J gene lost 7 bases, with 15 bases spanning the gap. Germline V gene data show CDR1 as WNHNN and CDR2 as SYGVQD (reference sequence). CDR3 length: 15 amino acids.

This clone occurred a few times. V usage is TRBV9 and J usage is TRBJ2-5; 8 nucleotides agree with TRBD2. CDR1 and CDR2 from the germline V gene are SGDLS and YYNGEE. The CDR3 loop spans 17 amino acids. Losses at the gene ends were 0 bases for V and 4 bases for J; bases not matched to a gene: 11. For the CDR3, the DNA is TGTGCCAGCAGCGTAGACCCCAAAAGCGGGAGATCAGAGACCCAGTACTTC. It translates to CASSVDPKSGRSETQYF.

The chain is built from TRBV27 and TRBJ2-1, with D maybe TRBD2 (7 bases). Trimming took 2 bases from V and 7 from J, leaving 21 bases between them. CDR3 length: 17 amino acids. Germline V gene sequence: CDR1 MNHEY, CDR2 SMNVEV (reference sequence). CDR3 nucleotide sequence: TGTGCCAGCAGTTTAGGGGAAGGGGGAGGGCCGTGGAATGAGCAGTTCTTC. Translation: CASSLGEGGGPWNEQFF.

The chain employs TRBV6-2 or TRBV6-3 and TRBJ2-1; TRBD2 agrees at 8 bases. V lost 5 bases and J lost 1; bases outside the gene matches: 7. This CDR3 comprises 16 residues. Per the germline V gene, CDR1 is MNHEY and CDR2 is SVGEGT. This CDR3 is CASSTVAGRSYNEQFF. The CDR3 region has the DNA TGTGCCAGCAGTACCGTAGCGGGACGGTCCTACAATGAGCAGTTCTTC.

The rearrangement links TRBV5-1 to TRBJ2-5; 9 nucleotides line up with TRBD2. The CDR3 is 17 amino acids. V was clipped by 0 bases and J by 1 base; unmatched bases: 7. Germline CDR1 and CDR2: SGHRS and YFSETQ. CDR3 in DNA: TGCGCCAGCAGCTTGGACCCTAGCGGGACCCTCCAAGAGACCCAGTACTTC. Translating gives CASSLDPSGTLQETQYF.

The rearrangement uses TRBV6-5 and TRBJ2-4, with 7 positions matching TRBD2. Looked up from germline, CDR1 is MNHEY and CDR2 is SVGAGI. The CDR3 has 14 amino acids. V trimming: 2 bases; J trimming: 8 bases; junction bases outside the gene matches: 6. DNA of the CDR3: TGTGCCAGCAGTTACCCCGGACGGGGGGACATTCAGTACTTC. Amino acid sequence: CASSYPGRGDIQYF.

The genes are TRBV27 and TRBJ2-6; no firm D call. This CDR3 is 13 amino acids long. In germline, CDR1 is MNHEY, CDR2 SMNVEV (reference sequence). The germline V and J ends were trimmed by 6 bases and 4 bases, with 7 bases remaining between them. DNA for the CDR3: TGTGCCAGCAGGATCGCGGGGGCCAACGTCCTGACTTTC. Amino acids: CASRIAGANVLTF.

The chain carries TRBV12-5 and TRBJ2-3; D gene uncertain. CDR1 is LGHNT and CDR2 is FRNRAP in the germline V gene. With 3 bases removed from V and 4 bases from J, the gap between germline ends came to 8 bases. CDR3 length equals 13 residues. The CDR3 loop is CASGFSLADTQYF. Written as DNA, the CDR3 is TGTGCTAGTGGTTTCAGCCTAGCAGATACGCAGTATTTT.

The chain recombines TRBV4-3 with TRBJ2-1, with D possibly TRBD1 on 5 matching bases. The V end was cut by 0 bases, the J end by 9 bases, with 21 bases between. The CDR3 loop spans 17 amino acids. Germline V gives CDR1 LGHNA, CDR2 YSLEER. The CDR3 here is CASSQDGARLGSIEQFF. The CDR3 nucleotides are TGCGCCAGCAGCCAAGATGGGGCACGCCTGGGGTCAATTGAGCAGTTCTTC.

The V call is TRBV27, the J call TRBJ2-5; D may be TRBD2 (6 bases). V dropped 3 bases and J dropped 5 bases, with 13 bases sitting between them. The CDR3 spans 14 residues. CDR1 is MNHEY and CDR2 is SMNVEV in the germline V gene (reference sequence). The CDR3 protein is CASSFIRERETQYF. The DNA of the CDR3 is TGTGCCAGCAGTTTCATCCGGGAGAGGGAGACCCAGTACTTC.

V and J are TRBV5-1 and TRBJ2-7, with D perhaps matching TRBD2 (5 bases). This CDR3 comprises 17 residues. V was trimmed by 0 bases and J by 2 bases, leaving 18 bases between them. Per germline, CDR1 SGHRS and CDR2 YFSETQ. The DNA for the CDR3 is TGCGCCAGCAGCTTGGCCATAGCAGAGGGCTACGCCTACGAGCAGTACTTC. This translates into CASSLAIAEGYAYEQYF.

The gene calls are TRBV7-9 and TRBJ2-3; possibly TRBD1 for D (6 bases). From germline, CDR1 is SEHNR and CDR2 FQNEAQ (reference sequence). Trimming took 5 bases from V and 1 from J, leaving 16 bases between them. This CDR3 comprises 16 residues. CDR3 sequence (DNA): TGTGCCAGCAGCCCCCCCGGACAGTCGGGCACAGATACGCAGTATTTT. Its protein is CASSPPGQSGTDTQYF.

V is TRBV30 and J is TRBJ2-7; 11 nucleotides line up with TRBD2. Germline V gives CDR1 GTSNPN, CDR2 SVGIG (reference sequence). CDR3 length: 14 residues. V shed 4 bases and J 7 bases; nucleotides not matched to a gene: 9. The DNA of the CDR3 is TGTGCCTGGACGTCACTAGCGGGAGCGGATGAGCAGTACTTC. This encodes CAWTSLAGADEQYF.

J is TRBJ1-2 and V is TRBV5-6; D unresolved. V lost 0 bases, J lost 8 bases, and 17 bases lay in between. Per germline, CDR1 SGHDT and CDR2 YYEEEE. CDR3 size: 15 residues. The CDR3 spells CASSLEYIGDDGYTF. The CDR3 DNA sequence: TGTGCCAGCAGCTTGGAATATATAGGAGACGACGGCTACACCTTC.

The chain joins TRBV5-6 to TRBJ2-7; TRBD1 aligns across 7 bases. CDR3 size: 14 residues. CDR1 is SGHDT, CDR2 YYEEEE, per germline. Unmatched junction bases numbered 5, after V lost 4 bases and J lost 1 base. This CDR3 is CASSTPTGSYEQYF. The CDR3 DNA follows: TGTGCCAGCAGCACGCCGACAGGGTCCTACGAGCAGTACTTC.

The chain carries TRBV11-2 and TRBJ1-2; possibly TRBD1 for D (5 bases). The CDR3 is made up of 14 amino acids. V lost 1 base and J lost 7, with 13 bases in between. Germline V gives CDR1 SGHAT, CDR2 FQNNGV. The CDR3 reads CASSLGRGIIGYTF. DNA for the CDR3: TGTGCCAGCAGCTTAGGCCGGGGGATCATTGGCTACACCTTC.

CDR3 coding DNA: TGTGCCAGCAGCCCAGACAGGACTAACTATGGCTACACCTTC. Translating it yields CASSPDRTNYGYTF. The chain links TRBV2 to TRBJ1-2; D perhaps matches TRBD1 (6 bases). The CDR3 spans 14 residues. Germline CDR1 SNHLY, CDR2 FYNNEI. The ends were cut back, 6 bases at V and 0 bases at J, with 11 bases in the middle.